Listed below are T cell receptor beta chains from one sample, sequenced in a study of blood T cells in healthy people across ages. Each CDR3 protein gets one entry after TCRdb re-called the 5' RACE reads with MiXCR. The data show about 1 million distinct CDR3 sequences, with 45% seen just once and approximately 20% held by the top ten. The specimen sequenced was blood. These TCRs come from a woman aged 55-70 years in good health. Each CDR3 is given with its conserved first and last residue. A D gene is named only where the DNA matches it firmly. Clone size is not always given. Where it is, it says once, few, many or a class for expanded clones.

v_call	clone_size	d_call	j_call	cdr3_aa	cdr3_nt
TRBV7-2	.	TRBD2	TRBJ2-5	CASSLGEGETQYF	TGTGCCAGCAGCTTAGGGGAGGGAGAGACCCAGTACTTC
TRBV9	few	TRBD1	TRBJ2-7	CASSVATGVDEQYF	TGTGCCAGCAGCGTGGCGACAGGGGTCGACGAGCAGTACTTC
TRBV7-6	.	TRBD2	TRBJ2-1	CASSLYGRSGNEQFF	TGTGCCAGCAGCTTATACGGGAGGTCGGGCAATGAGCAGTTCTTC
TRBV12-3/TRBV12-4	few	TRBD1	TRBJ2-7	CASSLAWGQAHNYEQYF	TGTGCCAGCAGTTTAGCGTGGGGACAGGCCCACAACTACGAGCAGTACTTC
TRBV13	.	.	TRBJ2-3	CASSSVRSSLDTQYF	TGTGCCAGCAGCTCTGTCCGTTCCTCGTTGGATACGCAGTATTTT
TRBV20-1	.	TRBD2	TRBJ2-1	CSARDFNPVAGPVNEQFF	TGCAGTGCTAGAGATTTTAACCCCGTAGCGGGACCTGTCAATGAGCAGTTCTTC
TRBV11-1	many	.	TRBJ1-4	CASSETSTNEKLFF	TGTGCCAGCAGCGAGACCTCAACTAATGAAAAACTGTTTTTT
TRBV27	few	.	TRBJ2-5	CASSGGGKTQYF	TGTGCCAGCAGCGGGGGCGGGAAGACCCAGTACTTC
TRBV3-1	.	TRBD2	TRBJ2-5	CASSQDPLLAGEVETQYF	TGTGCCAGCAGCCAAGATCCACTCCTAGCGGGAGAGGTGGAGACCCAGTACTTC
TRBV7-6	few	TRBD2	TRBJ2-7	CASSSAGLAATYEQYF	TGTGCCAGCAGCTCAGCCGGACTAGCTGCGACCTACGAGCAGTACTTC
TRBV5-1	.	.	TRBJ2-1	CASSPRESGYNEQFF	TGCGCCAGCAGCCCCCGGGAGTCAGGGTACAATGAGCAGTTCTTC
TRBV11-1	few	.	TRBJ1-2	CASSSSGGYGGYTF	TGTGCCAGCAGCTCCAGCGGGGGTTACGGGGGCTACACCTTC
TRBV7-9	few	TRBD2	TRBJ2-1	CASSLGVSGRASYNEQFF	TGTGCCAGCAGCCTAGGGGTTAGCGGGAGGGCGTCCTACAATGAGCAGTTCTTC
TRBV20-1	once	TRBD1	TRBJ1-1	CSARVLGQGGSTEAFF	TGCAGTGCTAGAGTGTTGGGACAGGGCGGGAGCACTGAAGCTTTCTTT
TRBV20-1	.	TRBD2	TRBJ2-7	CSARGPSGGTYEQYF	TGCAGTGCGAGAGGACCTAGCGGGGGGACCTACGAGCAGTACTTC
TRBV5-1	few	TRBD2	TRBJ2-1	CASSEAGDLYNEQFF	TGCGCCAGCAGCGAAGCGGGAGATCTCTACAATGAGCAGTTCTTC
TRBV7-2	.	.	TRBJ2-7	CASSLGETAIEQYF	TGTGCCAGCAGCTTAGGGGAGACAGCTATCGAGCAGTACTTC
TRBV28	few	TRBD2	TRBJ2-5	CASSFSGTSLRETQYF	TGTGCCAGCAGTTTCTCCGGGACTAGCCTAAGAGAGACCCAGTACTTC
TRBV30	once	.	TRBJ1-2	CAWSVCGRDGGYTF	TGTGCCTGGAGTGTCTGTGGCAGGGACGGTGGCTACACCTTC
TRBV2	.	.	TRBJ2-6	CASKPGQETGANVLTF	TGTGCCAGCAAACCGGGACAAGAAACTGGGGCCAACGTCCTGACTTTC
TRBV6-6	.	TRBD2	TRBJ2-1	CASGGKAGTSEQFF	TGTGCCAGCGGCGGGAAGGCGGGGACTAGTGAGCAGTTCTTC
TRBV20-1	.	TRBD1	TRBJ2-5	CSARPTTNRGAYETQYF	TGCAGTGCTAGACCCACGACTAACAGGGGAGCCTATGAGACCCAGTACTTC
TRBV2	few	.	TRBJ2-3	CASSRTLAEPSSTDTQYF	TGTGCCAGCAGCCGAACCTTAGCGGAACCCTCTAGCACAGATACGCAGTATTTT
TRBV14	few	.	TRBJ2-7	CASSHHISYEQYF	TGTGCCAGCAGCCACCACATATCCTACGAGCAGTACTTC